The T cell receptor (beta chain) under discussion was sequenced for a study of shared clonotypes between healthy human individuals (dated by TCRdb to between 2020 and 2021). Describing the broader study: The cohort comprised a couple of women and three men aged 18 to 49 years. For each donor, three plates each were used for CD4 naive and CD4 memory, two plates were used for CD8 naive, and one plate was used for CD8 memory. The study deeply sequenced blood TCR repertoires of five healthy adults to estimate repertoire size and the extent of clonotype sharing between individuals. To increase sequencing depth and limit assay-specific biases, different laboratories used diverse techniques to prepare libraries and sequence TCR repertoires. Between about 0.94 and 8.9 billion PBMCs per donor were obtained by leukapheresis. Beyond this particular receptor, the publication reports: Rarefaction of sorted-subset datasets indicated incomplete sequencing despite the large sequencing depth. Because the study included a small number of donors, the genetic and exposure-history diversity represented was limited. Compared with non-shared clonotypes, clonotypes shared by all four sorted-subset donors had higher generation probabilities. Naive subsets generally had larger estimated clonotype richness than memory subsets. Sharing across several donors was observed for about 5% of naive CD4, 3% to 4% of naive CD8, 2% to 2.5% of memory CD4, and approximately 0.41% of memory CD8 clonotypes. Based on pairwise subsampling, the degree of clonotype sharing among donors was expected to be affected by sequencing depth. Sampling was restricted to blood, and TCR repertoires in tissue are likely to differ from TCR repertoires in blood.

Healthy HIV-negative adults with no recently reported acute infections or vaccinations were included as donors. Every donor was a Caucasian adult residing in Nashville, Tennessee, USA. CD4+ T cells were enriched by magnetic negative selection, after which naive cells were positively selected on CD45RA and the negative fraction was taken as the memory subset. After blood collection by leukapheresis, PBMCs were isolated using Ficoll-Histopaque density gradient centrifugation and then cryopreserved in the vapor phase of liquid nitrogen. Analytical flow cytometry was used to check the purity and quantity of every magnetically sorted T cell population. From each sorted fraction, genomic DNA was isolated and quantified by UV absorbance on a Nanodrop 2000c. The CDR3 holds 14 amino acids from the cysteine to the phenylalanine. Just CDR3 DNA is preserved here, 42 bases in frame from base 1. The germline V gene (reference sequence) provides CDR1 LNHNV and CDR2 YYDKDF. The V end gives up 3 bases and the J end 4 bases, leaving 2 bases in the junction not matched to a gene.

Using the deep immunoSEQ assay, TCR CDR3 regions were amplified from genomic DNA by multiplex PCR. For each cell subset, the extracted genomic DNA was distributed evenly across all wells of several immunoSEQ 96-well plates, and each plate served as one replicate. For sorted subsets, around 200 ng genomic DNA, equal to 25,000 to 35,000 T cell genomes, was loaded into each replicate PCR. Purified libraries were measured with a Qubit 3.0 fluorometer, size-checked on a Bioanalyzer 2100, and measured again with the KAPA Library Quantification kit. Every immunoSEQ 96-well plate was sequenced on a dedicated single-read 150-cycle Illumina NextSeq 550 flow cell. For the original study's pipeline: The immunoSEQ output contained only junctional sequences without quality scores, so filtering could not match that applied to full-length reads. Sequences were annotated with PyIR, a Python wrapper for IgBLAST v1.9, and V/J genes and CDR3 were assigned using IMGT germline references. Reads with weak V/J assignments (E-value above 1e-6), missing CDR3, stop codons, out-of-frame junctions, or ambiguous translated residues were removed. V3J clonotypes were defined as sequences sharing an identical inferred V gene, J gene, and CDR3 amino acid sequence. To compute the percentage overlap between repertoires, the number of shared unique clonotypes was divided by the size of the smaller repertoire. Three approaches were used to assess repertoire richness: RTK rarefaction, the Chao1 estimator, and Recon v2.1 estimates of unobserved clonotypes. OLGA was used to compute generation probabilities for all TCRbeta clonotypes that the gDNA method yielded from a few donors. Imported from immuneACCESS, the table was reduced by TCRdb to in-frame sequences with V and J called. These copies leave out some clones; in studies compared against another copy, an unresolved V gene accounts for under half, and the cause of the remainder is not known. That table supplies the V and J calls and clone size; D and trimming were determined from the DNA. Recorded for this sample are about 1 million clones; around 76% of them occurred a single time. The ten largest clones add up to 1.4% of the sample.

On this clone itself: Its antigen target is currently unknown. No base-level quality is on record; no much larger clone is a single base apart.

The rearrangement joined TRBV15 to TRBJ1-4, with 7 bases in between that match TRBD1. Source material: memory CD4+ T cells sorted from blood. The label giving this sample's cell subset or site can be read as: CD45RA-negative fraction. This clonotype was sampled from a man aged 18 to 29 in good health. Read as DNA, the sequence is TGTGCCACCAGCAGCCGGGACAGTAATGAAAAACTGTTTTTT. It specifies CATSSRDSNEKLFF.